The text below deals with one T cell receptor (beta chain). The data were taken from a study of OX40 agonist ivuxolimab in advanced cancers. The overall study: Patients were infused with ivuxolimab every 2 weeks at 0.01 to 10 mg/kg. Patients in dose escalation had liver, melanoma, kidney or head and neck cancers. Three partial responders included one hepatocellular carcinoma patient and two cutaneous melanoma patients.

Germline V gives CDR1 SEHNR, CDR2 FQNEAQ (reference sequence). This CDR3 has 17 residues. V lost 1 base and J lost 4; bases outside the gene matches: 9. The repertoire was sequenced with immunoSEQ multiplex PCR; TCRdb's copy has only in-frame clones and lacks some. The data contain about 73,000 clones, about 90% of them singletons. The source material was CD4+ or CD8+ T cells sorted from blood, sampled in a trial of the OX40 agonist ivuxolimab. The source of this sequence is an adult with an advanced solid tumor such as melanoma, head and neck, liver or kidney cancer. This chain uses TRBV7-9 with TRBJ2-1; TRBD2 matches at 8 bases. The CDR3 region is CASSLGILAGFYNEQFF. Here the CDR3 DNA reads TGTGCCAGCAGCTTAGGTATCCTAGCGGGTTTTTACAATGAGCAGTTCTTC.